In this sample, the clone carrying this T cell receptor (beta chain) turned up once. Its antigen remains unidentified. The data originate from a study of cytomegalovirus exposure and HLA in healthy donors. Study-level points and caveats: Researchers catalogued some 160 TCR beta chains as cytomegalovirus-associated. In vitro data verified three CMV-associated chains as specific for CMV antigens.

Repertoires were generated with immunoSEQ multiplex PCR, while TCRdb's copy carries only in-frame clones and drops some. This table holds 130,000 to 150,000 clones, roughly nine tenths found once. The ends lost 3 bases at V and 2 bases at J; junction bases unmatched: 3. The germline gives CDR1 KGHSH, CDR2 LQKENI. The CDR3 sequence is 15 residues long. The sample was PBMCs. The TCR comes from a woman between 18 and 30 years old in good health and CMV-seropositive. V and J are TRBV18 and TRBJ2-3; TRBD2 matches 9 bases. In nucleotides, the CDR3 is TGTGCCAGCTCACCTCGGACTAGCGACACAGATACGCAGTATTTT. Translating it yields CASSPRTSDTDTQYF.